This TCR beta chain was sequenced during a study of blood T cells in healthy people across ages. Study results and limitations: For the donors, CMV status was unknown and possibly confounded expanded clonotype changes. Unsorted PBMCs ruled out conclusive naive versus antigen-experienced comparison.

With regard to this clonotype: What it binds is unknown.

Using a J-beta primer mix together with a sample-barcoded 5' primer, a second PCR was run for about 6 to 12 cycles. TCRdb independently ran MiXCR on the 5' RACE reads; one entry per CDR3 protein. The sample contains 600,000 or so distinct CDR3 sequences, under 55% of which appear only once. This CDR3 is built from 17 residues. V shed 3 bases and J 0 bases; nucleotides not matched to a gene: 7. Germline lookup yields CDR1 LGHNA and CDR2 YNFKEQ. The chain combines TRBV4-2 with TRBJ2-1, with 8 bases aligning to TRBD1. Sequences were obtained from blood. The TCR sequence derives from a man of 80 years or more in good health. The DNA of the CDR3 is TGTGCCAGCAGCCAGTACCCAGGGACAGGCTCCTACAATGAGCAGTTCTTC. Translated: CASSQYPGTGSYNEQFF.